Detailed here is one T cell receptor beta chain. Its antigen is unidentified. Both subsets, CD45RA+ naive and CD45RA-negative memory, were split from the CD4+ cells. Assay used: immunoSEQ multiplex PCR; TCRdb lists only in-frame clones, some missing. Of some 2.3 million clones listed, over 85% were seen once; the top ten hold about 0.41%. Germline CDR1 and CDR2: SGHTA and FQGNSA. The germline V and J ends were trimmed by 5 bases and 4 bases, with 9 bases remaining between them. CDR3 length equals 13 residues. The record originates from a study of shared clonotypes between healthy human individuals. Turning to the study itself: Per-donor plates numbered three CD4 naive, three CD4 memory, two CD8 naive and one CD8 memory. Regarding the study as a whole: With a handful of donors compared, around 4.7% of naive CD4 clonotypes were shared.

The origin of this receptor is a man in his late teens or twenties in good health. Some clones in this sample may be carry-over from other donors' samples. V gene TRBV7-2 combines with J gene TRBJ2-1; D unclear. Sequenced sample: naive CD4+ T cells from PBMCs. Specified subset: CD45RA+ positively selected. The CDR3 nucleotides read TGTGCCAGCAGCCCCCCTCCTTACAATGAGCAGTTCTTC. This encodes CASSPPPYNEQFF.